Listed here are 30 T cell receptor beta chains from one sample, sequenced in a study of shared clonotypes between healthy human individuals. Repertoires were generated with immunoSEQ multiplex PCR, while TCRdb's copy carries only in-frame clones and drops some. The sample comprises around 600,000 clones, approximately 97% of which are singletons, and about 0.06% rests with the top ten. Sequencing was carried out using naive CD4+ T cells sorted from blood. The subset denotes: CD45RA+ positively selected. These receptor sequences come from a woman in her thirties in good health.

The J gene is TRBJ2-1, the V gene TRBV11-2; TRBD2 matches at 10 bases. This CDR3 has 16 amino acids. V lost 5 bases, J lost 6 bases, and 10 bases stayed unmatched. Germline V gene sequence: CDR1 SGHAT, CDR2 FQNNGV. CDR3 DNA: TGTGCCAGCAGCCCCTACAGCGGGAGGGGGGCCAATGAGCAGTTCTTC. Protein product: CASSPYSGRGANEQFF.

The genes are TRBV7-2 and TRBJ2-7, with 8 bases matching TRBD2. Per germline, CDR1 SGHTA and CDR2 FQGNSA. The junction had 9 bases not matched to a gene; V was cut back by 5 bases and J by 6 bases. CDR3 length equals 14 residues. The chain's CDR3 is CASSALAGPSEQYF. As DNA, the CDR3 is TGTGCCAGCAGCGCATTAGCGGGGCCCTCCGAGCAGTACTTC.

The CDR3 DNA is TGTGCCAGCAGTGTCAGGCTAGCGATGGTAGGCGAGCAGTACTTC. Its protein is CASSVRLAMVGEQYF. The J gene is TRBJ2-7, the V gene TRBV2, with a possible D match to TRBD2 (6 bases). The CDR3 runs to 15 residues. Germline V gene lookup returns CDR1 SNHLY and CDR2 FYNNEI. With 4 bases removed from V and 6 bases from J, the gap between germline ends came to 19 bases.

A remark on this clone: The sample holds other DNA sequences that translate to the same CDR3. This chain connects TRBV18 to TRBJ2-4; tentative D call: TRBD1 (6 bases). Germline CDR1 and CDR2: KGHSH and LQKENI. Trimming shortened V by 1 base and J by 10 bases, and 17 bases separated the two germline ends. The CDR3 covers 15 residues. Here the CDR3 DNA reads TGTGCCAGCTCACCACTCCGGGACACCCGAACTATTCAGTACTTC. Amino acid sequence: CASSPLRDTRTIQYF.

This sequence joins TRBV5-5 and TRBJ2-7, with D unresolved. The V gene's germline CDR1 is SGHKS and CDR2 YYEKEE (reference sequence). There are 12 residues in the CDR3. V lost 1 base and J 3 bases, leaving 5 bases between the germline ends. The CDR3 region is CASSLSDYEQYF. CDR3 bases: TGTGCCAGCAGCTTGTCGGACTACGAGCAGTACTTC.

The V call is TRBV18, the J call TRBJ2-1; weak D call: TRBD1 (5 bases). Germline CDR1 is KGHSH and CDR2 is LQKENI. This CDR3 spans 14 amino acids. V was trimmed by 4 bases and J by 7 bases, leaving 14 bases between them. The CDR3 DNA is TGTGCCAGCTCACTGTCCAGGGCTGGAAATGAGCAGTTCTTC. This gives the protein CASSLSRAGNEQFF. Drawing the rest from reference TRBV18 and TRBJ2-1, the complete variable domain is NAGVMQNPRHLVRRRGQEARLRCSPMKGHSHVYWYRQLPEEGLKFMVYLQKENIIDESGMPKERFSAEFPKEGPSILRIQQVVRGDSAAYFCASSLSRAGNEQFFGPGTRLTVL.

This chain joins TRBV4-1 and TRBJ2-3; 13 bases line up with TRBD2. Germline V gene data show CDR1 as MGHRA and CDR2 as YSYEKL. The CDR3 length is 17 residues. With 9 bases clipped from V and 0 bases from J, the junction kept 9 bases outside the gene matches. DNA for the CDR3: TGCGCCAGTGGACAGGGACTAGCGGGGATTAGCACAGATACGCAGTATTTT. Translating gives CASGQGLAGISTDTQYF.

This chain connects TRBV19 to TRBJ2-1; D is unresolved. Germline CDR1 and CDR2: LNHDA and SQIVND (reference sequence). This CDR3 region has 15 residues. Trimming took 3 bases from V and 6 from J, leaving 15 bases between them. As DNA, the CDR3 is TGTGCCAGTAGTATCGAGCAAGGACCCTTCAATGAGCAGTTCTTC. This sequence encodes CASSIEQGPFNEQFF.

The V and J genes are TRBV6-1 and TRBJ1-4, with D unclear. The CDR3 has 18 amino acids. V lost 1 base and J 2 bases, leaving 17 bases between the germline ends. Germline lookup yields CDR1 MNHNS and CDR2 SASEGT. The CDR3 bases are TGTGCCAGCAGTGAAGTCCTTGTGATGCCAACGACTAATGAAAAACTGTTTTTT. This encodes CASSEVLVMPTTNEKLFF.

This clone showed up just a few times. This chain uses TRBV10-1 with TRBJ2-2; TRBD2 agrees at 11 bases. V shed 6 bases, J shed 1 base, and the junction held 4 bases outside the gene matches. Germline assignment: CDR1 WNHNN and CDR2 SYGVQD (reference sequence). This CDR3 has 16 amino acids. CDR3 sequence (DNA): TGCGCCAGCAGCGATAGCGGGAGGGTGAACACCGGGGAGCTGTTTTTT. Its protein is CASSDSGRVNTGELFF.

The J gene is TRBJ2-1, the V gene TRBV5-1; D possibly corresponds to TRBD1 (7 bases). V lost 4 bases, J lost 2 bases, and 16 bases lay in between. This CDR3 has 16 residues. CDR1 and CDR2 (germline): SGHRS, YFSETQ. In nucleotides, the CDR3 is TGCGCCAGCAGCCAGGTGACAGGGAGGACCTACAATGAGCAGTTCTTC. Translation gives CASSQVTGRTYNEQFF. Supplemented by reference TRBV5-1 and TRBJ2-1, the full variable domain reads KAGVTQTPRYLIKTRGQQVTLSCSPISGHRSVSWYQQTPGQGLQFLFEYFSETQRNKGNFPGRFSGRQFSNSRSEMNVSTLELGDSALYLCASSQVTGRTYNEQFFGPGTRLTVL.

The CDR3: CAIKQGSGANVLTF. The CDR3 DNA follows: TGTGCCATCAAACAGGGATCTGGGGCCAACGTCCTGACTTTC. This sequence joins TRBV2 and TRBJ2-6, with TRBD1 as a possible D gene (6 bases). The CDR3 length is 14 residues. Trimming took off 10 bases at V and 1 base at J, with 11 bases between the two ends. Germline V lookup: CDR1 SNHLY, CDR2 FYNNEI. The full variable domain, rest sourced from reference TRBV2 and TRBJ2-6, is EPEVTQTPSHQVTQMGQEVILRCVPISNHLYFYWYRQILGQKVEFLVSFYNNEISEKSEIFDDQFSVERPDGSNFTLKIRSTKLEDSAMYFCAIKQGSGANVLTFGAGSRLTVL.

V is TRBV7-9 and J is TRBJ2-7; 12 positions agree with TRBD1. Germline-derived CDR1 and CDR2 are SEHNR and FQNEAQ (reference sequence). V lost 1 base, J lost 8 bases, and 6 bases stayed unmatched. There are 15 residues in the CDR3. CDR3 nucleotide sequence: TGTGCCAGCAGCTTAGAGGGGACAGGGGGCGGACAGCAGTACTTC. Residues: CASSLEGTGGGQQYF.

This rearrangement joins TRBV28 to TRBJ2-1; tentatively, D is TRBD2 (6 bases). V lost 5 bases, J lost 5 bases, and 16 bases lay in between. Looked up from germline, CDR1 is MDHEN and CDR2 is SYDVKM. The CDR3 consists of 15 residues. The CDR3 is CASSNPPGLDNEQFF. As DNA, the CDR3 is TGTGCCAGCAGTAATCCACCGGGACTCGACAATGAGCAGTTCTTC.

This clone is a singleton in its sample. The identical CDR3 is also encoded by other nucleotide sequences in the sample. This chain links TRBV20-1 with TRBJ2-7; D is perhaps TRBD2 (5 bases). CDR3 length: 11 residues. Germline CDR1 DFQATT, CDR2 SNEGSKA (reference sequence). V dropped 0 bases and J dropped 7 bases, with 7 bases sitting between them. CDR3 sequence: CSARDRGEQYF. The CDR3 bases are TGCAGTGCTAGAGATCGGGGAGAGCAGTACTTC.

This chain joins TRBV5-1 and TRBJ2-7; 9 bases line up with TRBD2. Unmatched junction bases numbered 7, after V lost 4 bases and J lost 5 bases. This CDR3 comprises 14 residues. Germline loops: CDR1 SGHRS, CDR2 YFSETQ. The CDR3 reads CASSRLAGTDEQYF. The CDR3 DNA reads TGCGCCAGCAGCCGTCTAGCGGGAACGGACGAGCAGTACTTC.

The rearrangement links TRBV6-5 to TRBJ2-3; D may be TRBD1 (6 bases). The CDR3 is 16 residues long. V was trimmed by 0 bases and J by 2 bases, leaving 12 bases between them. Per the germline V gene, CDR1 is MNHEY and CDR2 is SVGAGI. CDR3 residues: CASSYSGAGFTDTQYF. The CDR3 DNA is TGTGCCAGCAGTTACTCGGGGGCCGGGTTCACAGATACGCAGTATTTT.

The chain carries TRBV28 and TRBJ2-1; TRBD2 agrees at 7 bases. Germline assignment: CDR1 MDHEN and CDR2 SYDVKM. The junction had 1 base not matched to a gene; V was cut back by 3 bases and J by 2 bases. CDR3 length: 14 amino acids. The CDR3 region has the DNA TGTGCCAGCAGTTTGACTAGCCCCTACAATGAGCAGTTCTTC. It codes for CASSLTSPYNEQFF.

This chain uses TRBV11-2 with TRBJ2-2; 9 bases align to TRBD1. The CDR3 extends over 15 amino acids. Unmatched junction bases numbered 6, after V lost 5 bases and J lost 5 bases. CDR1 and CDR2 from the germline V gene are SGHAT and FQNNGV. The DNA for the CDR3 is TGTGCCAGCAGCCCCGACAGGGGGGGAACCGGGGAGCTGTTTTTT. Its translation: CASSPDRGGTGELFF.

V usage is TRBV28 and J usage is TRBJ1-2, with TRBD1 matching over 8 bases. Germline V gene lookup returns CDR1 MDHEN and CDR2 SYDVKM. V lost 5 bases and J lost 4; bases outside the gene matches: 15. The CDR3 runs to 17 residues. The CDR3 sequence: CASSTTGTGAGAYGYTF. CDR3 nucleotides: TGTGCCAGCAGTACCACCGGGACAGGCGCCGGGGCCTATGGCTACACCTTC.

The chain employs TRBV10-2 and TRBJ1-5, with 9 bases lining up with TRBD1. Germline CDR1 WSHSY, CDR2 SAAADI. V lost 3 bases and J lost 9; bases outside the gene matches: 6. The CDR3 is 14 amino acids. DNA for the CDR3: TGCGCCAGCAGTGAAACCGGGACAGGGCTGCCCCAGCATTTT. It specifies CASSETGTGLPQHF.

This chain joins TRBV5-1 and TRBJ2-7, with TRBD2 matching 8 bases. CDR3 length: 15 residues. V lost 2 bases to trimming and J lost 4 bases; unmatched junction nucleotides: 8. CDR1 SGHRS and CDR2 YFSETQ come from the germline V gene. CDR3 sequence reads: CASSFTSGSLYEQYF. The CDR3 DNA is TGCGCCAGCAGCTTCACTAGCGGCTCCCTATACGAGCAGTACTTC.

The chain has TRBV13 and TRBJ2-1; 10 bases align to TRBD2. The CDR3 has 15 amino acids. V lost 6 bases to trimming and J lost 8 bases; unmatched junction nucleotides: 10. CDR1 and CDR2 (germline): PRHDT, FYEKMQ (reference sequence). CDR3: CASRTSGHRSDEQFF. Written as DNA, the CDR3 is TGTGCCAGCAGGACTAGCGGGCACCGAAGTGATGAGCAGTTCTTC.

This chain connects TRBV27 to TRBJ2-7; TRBD2 is a possible D gene (5 bases). Germline-derived CDR1 and CDR2 are MNHEY and SMNVEV (reference sequence). V dropped 6 bases and J dropped 0 bases, with 24 bases sitting between them. The CDR3 runs to 18 residues. This chain's CDR3 is CASRPLGERTDLSYEQYF. The CDR3 nucleotides are TGTGCCAGCAGACCCCTTGGGGAGCGGACTGACCTCTCCTACGAGCAGTACTTC.

This chain links TRBV18 with TRBJ2-7, with D tentatively TRBD2 (6 bases). The CDR3 sequence is 14 residues long. Trimming shortened V by 3 bases and J by 6 bases, and 15 bases separated the two germline ends. Germline V gene data show CDR1 as KGHSH and CDR2 as LQKENI. CDR3 DNA: TGTGCCAGCTCACCCGTAGCGGTACTCTCCGAGCAGTACTTC. Translated, it gives CASSPVAVLSEQYF.

The gene calls are TRBV19 and TRBJ1-1; D gene unclear. Germline CDR1 reads LNHDA; CDR2 reads SQIVND (reference sequence). V was cut by 11 bases and J by 3 bases, with 16 bases left in between. The CDR3 consists of 13 residues. The CDR3 DNA reads TGTGCCTCCCTCAAAAGGAGGGACACTGAAGCTTTCTTT. Translating gives CASLKRRDTEAFF.

The V gene is TRBV5-1, the J gene TRBJ1-1; 7 bases map to TRBD1. Trimming cost V 4 bases and J 0 bases; bases outside gene matches: 12. The CDR3 runs to 17 residues. Germline CDR1 and CDR2: SGHRS and YFSETQ. The CDR3 region is CASSQTTRGNMNTEAFF. CDR3 bases: TGCGCCAGCAGCCAGACTACCAGGGGGAACATGAACACTGAAGCTTTCTTT.

This sequence joins TRBV5-5 and TRBJ2-2; D is possibly TRBD1 (6 bases). Germline CDR1 is SGHKS and CDR2 is YYEKEE (reference sequence). V gave up 4 bases and J gave up 2 bases, with 12 bases separating them. This CDR3 is 15 amino acids long. This chain's CDR3 is CASSLTDSNTGELFF. The DNA for the CDR3 is TGTGCCAGCAGCCTCACGGACAGTAACACCGGGGAGCTGTTTTTT.

V usage is TRBV28 and J usage is TRBJ2-7; 8 bases agree with TRBD1. Trimming at V came to 5 bases and at J to 5 bases, leaving 14 bases not matched to a gene. The CDR3 spans 16 residues. The germline V gene encodes CDR1 MDHEN and CDR2 SYDVKM. The CDR3 nucleotides read TGTGCCAGCAGTCCCCCCCGGACAGGGACTGGCCACGAGCAGTACTTC. Its protein product is CASSPPRTGTGHEQYF. The full variable domain, rest sourced from reference TRBV28 and TRBJ2-7, is DVKVTQSSRYLVKRTGEKVFLECVQDMDHENMFWYRQDPGLGLRLIYFSYDVKMKEKGDIPEGYSVSREKKERFSLILESASTNQTSMYLCASSPPRTGTGHEQYFGPGTRLTVT.

This chain uses TRBV19 with TRBJ1-5, with 7 bases aligning to TRBD1. The CDR3 runs 15 residues. Germline trimming cut 7 bases from V and 2 bases from J; bases unmatched to any gene: 8. Germline V lookup: CDR1 LNHDA, CDR2 SQIVND (reference sequence). In DNA form, the CDR3 reads TGTGCCAGTACCAATCCCGGGACAGGCAATCAGCCCCAGCATTTT. Translation: CASTNPGTGNQPQHF.